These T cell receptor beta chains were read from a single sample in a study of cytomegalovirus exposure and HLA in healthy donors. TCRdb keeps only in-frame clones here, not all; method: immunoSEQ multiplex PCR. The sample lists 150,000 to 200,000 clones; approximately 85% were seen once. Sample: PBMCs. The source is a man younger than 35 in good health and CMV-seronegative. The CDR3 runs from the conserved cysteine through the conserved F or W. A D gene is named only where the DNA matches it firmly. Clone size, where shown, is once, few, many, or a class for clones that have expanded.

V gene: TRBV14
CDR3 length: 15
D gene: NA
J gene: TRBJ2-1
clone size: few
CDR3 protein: CASRHSTSSYNEQFF
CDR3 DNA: TGTGCCAGCAGACACTCGACTAGCTCCTACAATGAGCAGTTCTTC

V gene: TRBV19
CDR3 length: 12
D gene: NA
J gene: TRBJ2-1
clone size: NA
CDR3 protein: CASSRQYNEQFF
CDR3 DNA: TGTGCCAGTAGTCGCCAGTACAATGAGCAGTTCTTC

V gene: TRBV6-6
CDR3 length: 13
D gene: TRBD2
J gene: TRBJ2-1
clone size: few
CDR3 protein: CASQRGGLAEQFF
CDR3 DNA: TGTGCCAGCCAGCGGGGGGGCCTGGCTGAGCAGTTCTTC

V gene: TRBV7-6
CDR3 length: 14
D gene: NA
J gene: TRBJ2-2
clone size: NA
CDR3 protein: CASSVSVATGELFF
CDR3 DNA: TGTGCCAGCAGCGTTAGCGTGGCTACCGGGGAGCTGTTTTTT

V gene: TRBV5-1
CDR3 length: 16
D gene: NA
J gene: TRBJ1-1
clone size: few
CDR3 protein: CASSFDMVYMNTEAFF
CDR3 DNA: TGCGCCAGCAGCTTCGACATGGTATACATGAACACTGAAGCTTTCTTT

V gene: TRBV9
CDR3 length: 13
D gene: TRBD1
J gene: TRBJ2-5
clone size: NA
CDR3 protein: CASSADRVETQYF
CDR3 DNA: TGTGCCAGCAGCGCGGACAGGGTGGAGACCCAGTACTTC

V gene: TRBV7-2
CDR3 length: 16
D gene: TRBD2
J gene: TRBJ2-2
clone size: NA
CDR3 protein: CASSTPLAGNTGELFF
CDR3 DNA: TGTGCCAGCAGCACCCCCCTAGCGGGGAACACCGGGGAGCTGTTTTTT

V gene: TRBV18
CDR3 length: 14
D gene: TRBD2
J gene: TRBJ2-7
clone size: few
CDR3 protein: CASSPGLDSYEQYF
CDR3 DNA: TGTGCCAGCTCACCCGGACTAGACTCCTACGAGCAGTACTTC

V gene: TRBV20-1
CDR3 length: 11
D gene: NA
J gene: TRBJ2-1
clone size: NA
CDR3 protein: CSVVQVHEQFF
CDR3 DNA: TGCAGTGTGGTACAGGTGCATGAGCAGTTCTTC

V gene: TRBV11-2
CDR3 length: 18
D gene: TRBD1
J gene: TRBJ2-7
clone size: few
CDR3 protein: CASSLAFTGTAFGNEQYF
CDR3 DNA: TGTGCCAGCAGCTTAGCCTTTACCGGGACAGCGTTCGGGAACGAGCAGTACTTC

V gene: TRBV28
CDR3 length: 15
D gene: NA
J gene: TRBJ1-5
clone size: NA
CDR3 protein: CASSLDSGGNQPQHF
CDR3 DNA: TGTGCCAGCAGTTTAGACAGCGGGGGCAATCAGCCCCAGCATTTT

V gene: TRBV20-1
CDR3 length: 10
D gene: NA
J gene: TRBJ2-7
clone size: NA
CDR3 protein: CSARRDEQYF
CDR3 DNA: TGCAGTGCTAGGAGGGACGAGCAGTACTTC

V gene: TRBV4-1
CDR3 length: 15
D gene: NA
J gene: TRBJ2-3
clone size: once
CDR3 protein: CASSQDLHYTDTQYF
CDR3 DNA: TGCGCCAGCAGCCAAGATTTGCACTACACAGATACGCAGTATTTT

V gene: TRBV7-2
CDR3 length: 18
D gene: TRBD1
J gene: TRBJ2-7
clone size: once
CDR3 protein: CASSLVSGNRGSFYEQYF
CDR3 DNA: TGTGCCAGCAGCTTAGTGAGTGGGAACAGGGGGAGTTTCTACGAGCAGTACTTC

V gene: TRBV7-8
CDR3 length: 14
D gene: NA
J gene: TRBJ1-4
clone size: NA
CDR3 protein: CASSFSATNEKLFF
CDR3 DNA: TGTGCCAGCAGCTTTTCCGCAACTAATGAAAAACTGTTTTTT

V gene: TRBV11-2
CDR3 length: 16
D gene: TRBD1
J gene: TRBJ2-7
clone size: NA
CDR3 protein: CASSPRPGQGANEQYF
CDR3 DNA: TGTGCCAGCAGCCCCCGTCCGGGACAGGGGGCGAACGAGCAGTACTTC

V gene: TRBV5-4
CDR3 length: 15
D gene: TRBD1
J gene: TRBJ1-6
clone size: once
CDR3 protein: CASSRNRGLNSPLHF
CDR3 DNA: TGTGCCAGCAGCCGAAACAGGGGGCTCAATTCACCCCTCCACTTT

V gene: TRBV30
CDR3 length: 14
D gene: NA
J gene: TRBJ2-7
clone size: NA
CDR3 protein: CAWRRGPVDYEQYF
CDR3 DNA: TGTGCCTGGCGTAGGGGCCCTGTGGACTACGAGCAGTACTTC

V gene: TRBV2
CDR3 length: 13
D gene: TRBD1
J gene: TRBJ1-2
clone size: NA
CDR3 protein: CASTRTGDYGYTF
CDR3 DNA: TGTGCCAGCACTAGGACAGGGGACTATGGCTACACCTTC

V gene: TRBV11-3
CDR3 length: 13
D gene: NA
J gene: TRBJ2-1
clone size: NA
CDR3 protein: CASSLVRGNEQFF
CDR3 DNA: TGTGCCAGCAGCTTAGTAAGGGGCAATGAGCAGTTCTTC

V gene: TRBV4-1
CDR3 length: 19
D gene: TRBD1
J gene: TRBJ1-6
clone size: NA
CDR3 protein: CASSRGQASRSSYNSPLHF
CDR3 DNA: TGCGCCAGCAGCCGCGGACAGGCCTCACGGAGCTCCTATAATTCACCCCTCCACTTT

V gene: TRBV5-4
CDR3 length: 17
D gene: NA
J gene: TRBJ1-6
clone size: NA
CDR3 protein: CASSRGQIGGANSPLHF
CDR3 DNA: TGTGCCAGCAGCCGGGGGCAAATAGGGGGGGCTAATTCACCCCTCCACTTT

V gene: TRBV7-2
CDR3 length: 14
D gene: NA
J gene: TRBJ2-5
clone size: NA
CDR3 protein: CASSLGDRPETQYF
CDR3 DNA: TGTGCCAGCAGCTTAGGTGACAGGCCAGAGACCCAGTACTTC

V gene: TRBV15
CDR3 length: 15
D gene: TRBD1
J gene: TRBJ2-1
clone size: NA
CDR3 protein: CATSNRTGYYNEQFF
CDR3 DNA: TGTGCCACCAGCAACCGGACAGGGTACTACAATGAGCAGTTCTTC

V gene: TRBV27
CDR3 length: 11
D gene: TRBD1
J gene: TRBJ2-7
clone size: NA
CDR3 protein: CASTGGYEQYF
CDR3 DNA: TGTGCCAGTACAGGGGGCTACGAGCAGTACTTC

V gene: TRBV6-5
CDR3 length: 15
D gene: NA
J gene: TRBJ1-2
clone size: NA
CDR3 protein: CASSFTGGSYYGYTF
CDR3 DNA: TGTGCCAGCAGTTTTACTGGAGGATCCTACTATGGCTACACCTTC

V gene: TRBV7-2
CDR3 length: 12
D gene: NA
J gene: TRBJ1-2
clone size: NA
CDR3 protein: CASRQSSYGYTF
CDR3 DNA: TGTGCCAGCAGACAGTCCTCCTATGGCTACACCTTC

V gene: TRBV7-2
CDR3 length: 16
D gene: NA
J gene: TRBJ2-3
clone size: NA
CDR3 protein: CASSSVGGSHGDTQYF
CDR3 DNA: TGTGCCAGCAGCTCGGTTGGAGGGAGCCACGGAGATACGCAGTATTTT

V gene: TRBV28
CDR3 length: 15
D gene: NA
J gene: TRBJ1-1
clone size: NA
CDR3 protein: CASSLGGMRDTEAFF
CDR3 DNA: TGTGCCAGCAGTTTAGGGGGGATGAGGGACACTGAAGCTTTCTTT

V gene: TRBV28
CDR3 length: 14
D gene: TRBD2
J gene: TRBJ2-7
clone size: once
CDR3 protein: CASRAAGVGYEQYF
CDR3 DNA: TGTGCCAGCAGAGCAGCGGGGGTGGGCTACGAGCAGTACTTC

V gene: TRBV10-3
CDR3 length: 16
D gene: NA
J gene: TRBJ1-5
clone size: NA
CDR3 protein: CAISPSDRQDNQPQHF
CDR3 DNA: TGTGCCATCAGTCCCAGTGACCGGCAGGACAATCAGCCCCAGCATTTT

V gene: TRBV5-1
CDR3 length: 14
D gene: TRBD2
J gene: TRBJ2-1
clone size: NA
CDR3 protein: CASSAGLVYNEQFF
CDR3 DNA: TGCGCCAGCAGCGCGGGACTAGTATACAATGAGCAGTTCTTC

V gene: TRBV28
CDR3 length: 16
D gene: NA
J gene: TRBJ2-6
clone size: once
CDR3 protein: CASSSLSRAGANVLTF
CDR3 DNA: TGTGCCAGCAGTAGCCTTAGCAGGGCTGGGGCCAACGTCCTGACTTTC

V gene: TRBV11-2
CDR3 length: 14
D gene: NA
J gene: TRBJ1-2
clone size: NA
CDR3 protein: CASSLGAAGAGYTF
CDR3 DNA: TGTGCCAGCAGCTTAGGTGCTGCAGGGGCTGGCTACACCTTC

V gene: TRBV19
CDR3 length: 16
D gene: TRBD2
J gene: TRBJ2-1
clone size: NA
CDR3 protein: CASSIVPGLASYEQFF
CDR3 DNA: TGTGCCAGTAGTATAGTTCCGGGACTAGCAAGCTATGAGCAGTTCTTC

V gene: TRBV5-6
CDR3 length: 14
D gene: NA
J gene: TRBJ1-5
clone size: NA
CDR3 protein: CASSFAGLNQPQHF
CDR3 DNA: TGTGCCAGCAGCTTCGCAGGCCTTAATCAGCCCCAGCATTTT

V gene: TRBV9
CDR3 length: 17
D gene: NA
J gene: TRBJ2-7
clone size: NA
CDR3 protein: CASSVGPGRGKDYEQYF
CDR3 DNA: TGTGCCAGCAGCGTCGGACCCGGCCGGGGGAAAGACTACGAGCAGTACTTC

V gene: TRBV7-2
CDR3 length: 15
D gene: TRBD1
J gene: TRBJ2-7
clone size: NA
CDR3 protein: CASSFRDRGGYEQYF
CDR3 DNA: TGTGCCAGCAGCTTCAGGGACAGGGGTGGCTACGAGCAGTACTTC

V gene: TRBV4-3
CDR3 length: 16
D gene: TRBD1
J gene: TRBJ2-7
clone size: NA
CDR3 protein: CASSQDQGTGKYEQYF
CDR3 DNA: TGCGCCAGCAGCCAAGATCAGGGGACAGGAAAGTACGAGCAGTACTTC

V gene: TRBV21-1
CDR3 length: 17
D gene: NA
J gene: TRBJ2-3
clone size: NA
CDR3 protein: CASSVRRRGKLGDTQYF
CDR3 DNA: TGTGCCAGCAGCGTCCGACGTCGGGGTAAGTTAGGAGATACGCAGTATTTT

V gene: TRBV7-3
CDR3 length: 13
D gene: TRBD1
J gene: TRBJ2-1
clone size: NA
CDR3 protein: CASSSYRGGEQFF
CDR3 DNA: TGTGCCAGCAGCTCCTACAGGGGCGGTGAGCAGTTCTTC

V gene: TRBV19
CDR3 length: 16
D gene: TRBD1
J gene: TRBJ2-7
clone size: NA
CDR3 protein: CASSNPGTGISYEQYF
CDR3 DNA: TGTGCCAGTAGTAATCCCGGGACAGGGATATCCTACGAGCAGTACTTC

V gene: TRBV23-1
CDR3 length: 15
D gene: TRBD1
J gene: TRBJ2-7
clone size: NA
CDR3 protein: CASSQSGGQDYEQYF
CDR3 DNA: TGCGCCAGCAGTCAATCGGGGGGACAGGATTACGAGCAGTACTTC

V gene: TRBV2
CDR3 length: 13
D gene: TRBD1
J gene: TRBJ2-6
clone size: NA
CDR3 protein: CASDRVGANVLTF
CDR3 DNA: TGTGCCTCGGACAGGGTTGGGGCCAACGTCCTGACTTTC

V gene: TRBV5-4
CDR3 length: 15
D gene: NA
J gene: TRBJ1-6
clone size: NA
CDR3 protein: CASSPAGTNSSPLHF
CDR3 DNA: TGTGCCAGCAGCCCAGCCGGGACAAACAGTTCACCCCTCCACTTT

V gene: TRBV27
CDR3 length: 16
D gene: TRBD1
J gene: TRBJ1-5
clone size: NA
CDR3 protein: CASSLAGTGEIQPQHF
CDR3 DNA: TGTGCCAGCAGTTTAGCCGGGACAGGGGAAATCCAGCCCCAGCATTTT

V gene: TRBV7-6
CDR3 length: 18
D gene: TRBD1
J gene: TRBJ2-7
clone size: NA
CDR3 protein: CASSLDDRGTGGSYEQYF
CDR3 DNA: TGTGCCAGCAGCTTAGACGATAGAGGGACAGGGGGGTCCTACGAGCAGTACTTC

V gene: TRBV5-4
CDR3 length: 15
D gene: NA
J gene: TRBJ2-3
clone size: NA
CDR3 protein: CASSSRGLGTDTQYF
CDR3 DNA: TGTGCCAGCAGCTCTCGGGGATTGGGCACAGATACGCAGTATTTT

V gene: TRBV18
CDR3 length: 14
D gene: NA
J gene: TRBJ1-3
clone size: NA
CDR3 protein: CASFPSLSGNTIYF
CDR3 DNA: TGTGCCAGCTTTCCAAGCCTCTCTGGAAACACCATATATTTT